This T cell receptor beta chain was sequenced in a study of early T cells in non-severe SARS-CoV-2 infection. This clonotype was observed at least ten times. Individually, cDNA molecules had unique molecular identifiers attached to them. TCRdb independently ran MiXCR on the 5' RACE reads; one entry per CDR3 protein. Of some 70,000 distinct CDR3 sequences listed, roughly a tenth are singletons. This CDR3 spans 12 amino acids. Germline loops: CDR1 SEHNR, CDR2 FQNEAQ (reference sequence). The V end was cut by 6 bases, the J end by 7 bases, with 13 bases between. The TCR sequence derives from an adult who was a healthcare worker with PCR-confirmed SARS-CoV-2 infection or an uninfected control (not recorded which). The V call is TRBV7-9, the J call TRBJ2-7; D unclear. Sequencing input: whole blood. The CDR3 coding sequence is TGTGCCAGCAGTTACGTTGAGTCGGAGCAGTACTTC. It is translated as CASSYVESEQYF.